One sample yielded the 20 T cell receptor beta chains listed below, sequenced in a study of CD8 T cells in ankylosing spondylitis. MiXCR was run by TCRdb on the 5' RACE reads, yielding one entry per CDR3 protein. The table has a few hundred thousand distinct CDR3 sequences, roughly 10% seen once. Source material: blood, either unsorted or a sorted T cell fraction (not recorded which). The receptors shown here come from a female donor with ankylosing spondylitis or in good health (not recorded which).

This clonotype came up many times. The chain couples TRBV12-3 or TRBV12-4 to TRBJ1-6; tentative D call: TRBD1 (5 bases). The CDR3 is made up of 17 amino acids. Trimming pared 3 bases from V and 8 bases from J, leaving 20 bases between. The CDR3 sequence: CASSFRIGAGRYSPLHF. Here the CDR3 DNA reads TGTGCCAGCAGTTTTCGCATCGGGGCAGGCCGTTATTCACCCCTCCACTTT.

CDR3 region: CSGPVGAQGPMSSYNSPLHF. The CDR3 nucleotides read TGCAGCGGACCCGTGGGGGCCCAGGGCCCTATGAGCTCCTATAATTCACCCCTCCACTTT. The chain has TRBV29-1 and TRBJ1-6, with TRBD1 as a possible D gene (6 bases). The CDR3 has 20 residues. Trimming left V 7 bases short and J 0 bases short, with 28 bases between. Germline V gives CDR1 SQVTM, CDR2 ANQGSEA.

This clonotype was found many times. The chain joins TRBV20-1 to TRBJ2-7, with D unresolved. The CDR3 length is 13 residues. V gave up 1 base and J gave up 3 bases, with 10 bases separating them. Germline CDR1 is DFQATT and CDR2 is SNEGSKA (reference sequence). CDR3 loop: CSARVGGIYEQYF. The CDR3 nucleotides read TGCAGTGCTAGAGTGGGTGGCATCTACGAGCAGTACTTC.

At least ten counts were recorded for this clonotype. This sequence joins TRBV11-2 and TRBJ2-1; 10 bases are a match to TRBD2. The length of the CDR3 is 15 residues. Losses at the gene ends were 3 bases for V and 9 bases for J; bases not matched to a gene: 8. CDR1 and CDR2 (germline): SGHAT, FQNNGV. CDR3 sequence (DNA): TGTGCCAGCAGCTTTGGCCCTCTAGCGGGGGTTGAGCAGTTCTTC. It is translated as CASSFGPLAGVEQFF.

The J gene is TRBJ2-1, the V gene TRBV20-1; possible D gene TRBD2, 6 bases. Trimming removed 6 bases from V and 7 bases from J, with 22 bases in between. The CDR3 extends over 15 amino acids. In germline, CDR1 is DFQATT, CDR2 SNEGSKA (reference sequence). CDR3 bases: TGCAGTGCGTACCGGTTTGGTAGCGGCAATAATGAGCAGTTCTTC. It codes for CSAYRFGSGNNEQFF.

The sample holds many counts of this clonotype. The V call is TRBV27, the J call TRBJ2-1; 9 bases match TRBD2. This CDR3 has 14 amino acids. V gave up 10 bases and J gave up 7 bases; unmatched junction bases: 11. Germline CDR1 MNHEY, CDR2 SMNVEV (reference sequence). The CDR3 protein is CATRSGGPANEQFF. The CDR3 coding sequence is TGTGCCACCCGTAGCGGGGGCCCCGCGAATGAGCAGTTCTTC.

The chain joins TRBV5-1 to TRBJ2-1; 10 nucleotides align to TRBD2. The CDR3 is 14 amino acids. With V trimmed by 4 bases and J by 7 bases, 5 bases remained unmatched. Germline V CDR1 and CDR2: SGHRS, YFSETQ. The CDR3 DNA reads TGCGCCAGCAGCCCCAGCGGGGGGGGGAATGAGCAGTTCTTC. Its protein product is CASSPSGGGNEQFF.

This clonotype has a count of ten or more. J is TRBJ2-7 and V is TRBV7-2; weak D call: TRBD1 (5 bases). V was clipped by 3 bases and J by 6 bases, with 15 bases between them. The CDR3 loop spans 14 amino acids. Germline V gives CDR1 SGHTA, CDR2 FQGNSA. DNA for the CDR3: TGTGCCAGCAGCTTCGGATCAGGGTCAGGCGAGCAGTACTTC. Translating it yields CASSFGSGSGEQYF. Complete variable domain (other parts from reference TRBV7-2 and TRBJ2-7): GAGVSQSPSNKVTEKGKDVELRCDPISGHTALYWYRQSLGQGLEFLIYFQGNSAPDKSGLPSDRFSAERTGGSVSTLTIQRTQQEDSAVYLCASSFGSGSGEQYFGPGTRLTVT.

This clonotype was counted at least ten times. This sequence joins TRBV10-3 and TRBJ1-2, with a possible D match to TRBD1 (6 bases). The CDR3 consists of 15 residues. V was shortened by 0 bases and J by 3 bases, with 11 bases between the two germline ends. Germline V gene sequence: CDR1 ENHRY, CDR2 SYGVKD. The CDR3 here is CAISESRGTYYGYTF. The CDR3 coding sequence is TGTGCCATCAGTGAGTCAAGGGGGACTTACTATGGCTACACCTTC.

This clonotype was recorded many times. The chain has TRBV12-3 or TRBV12-4 and TRBJ2-5, with 13 bases matching TRBD2. V gave up 3 bases and J gave up 3 bases; unmatched junction bases: 7. CDR3 length: 17 residues. The CDR3: CASSFTGLAGAKETQYF. The CDR3 coding sequence is TGTGCCAGCAGTTTCACTGGACTAGCGGGGGCAAAAGAGACCCAGTACTTC.

This clonotype has a count of ten or more. The chain recombines TRBV20-1 with TRBJ2-7; D gene uncertain. V was cut by 0 bases and J by 2 bases, with 11 bases left in between. The CDR3 is made up of 14 amino acids. Germline assignment: CDR1 DFQATT and CDR2 SNEGSKA (reference sequence). CDR3 amino acids: CSARDRILTYEQYF. The CDR3 DNA reads TGCAGTGCTAGAGATAGAATACTCACCTACGAGCAGTACTTC.

A few counts support this clonotype. The chain uses TRBV30 and TRBJ1-1, with 7 bases identical to TRBD1. V was pared by 4 bases and J by 0 bases, with 5 bases of the junction left unmatched. The CDR3 loop spans 14 amino acids. Germline V gene lookup returns CDR1 GTSNPN and CDR2 SVGIG (reference sequence). The CDR3 sequence: CAWNRGRLNTEAFF. CDR3 DNA sequence: TGTGCCTGGAATAGGGGGCGGCTGAACACTGAAGCTTTCTTT.

This clonotype occurred many times. The chain uses TRBV29-1 and TRBJ2-1; D call uncertain. Trimming removed 5 bases from V and 10 bases from J, with 18 bases in between. This CDR3 region has 13 residues. Germline CDR1 reads SQVTM; CDR2 reads ANQGSEA. Written as DNA, the CDR3 is TGCAGCGTTAACTCGGACCCGATTGGGGAGCAGTTCTTC. It translates to CSVNSDPIGEQFF.

Only a few counts were recorded for this clonotype. This chain links TRBV27 with TRBJ2-3, with D possibly TRBD2 on 6 matching bases. Germline V gives CDR1 MNHEY, CDR2 SMNVEV (reference sequence). The CDR3 is made up of 14 amino acids. Trimming cost V 6 bases and J 1 base, with 11 bases left between them. CDR3 sequence reads: CASRRLGRTDTQYF. In nucleotides, the CDR3 is TGTGCCAGCAGGAGACTAGGGCGCACAGATACGCAGTATTTT.

CDR3 region: CATSAAMGAGELFF. As DNA, the CDR3 is TGTGCCACCAGTGCCGCCATGGGCGCCGGGGAGCTGTTTTTT. This rearrangement joins TRBV24-1 to TRBJ2-2; D uncertain. The CDR3 extends over 14 amino acids. The V end was cut by 5 bases, the J end by 6 bases, with 12 bases between. The germline V gene has CDR1 KGHDR and CDR2 SFDVKD.

This clonotype was counted ten times or more. The chain recombines TRBV11-2 with TRBJ2-1; 10 bases align to TRBD2. CDR1 SGHAT and CDR2 FQNNGV come from the germline V gene. The CDR3 covers 16 residues. The trim removed 5 bases at V and 7 bases at J, leaving 11 bases unmatched. DNA of the CDR3: TGTGCCAGCAGCAATACTCCGGGACTAGCGCATAATGAGCAGTTCTTC. Its translation is CASSNTPGLAHNEQFF.

This clonotype has only a few counts. The gene calls are TRBV7-2 and TRBJ2-1; 8 bases fit TRBD1. CDR1 is SGHTA, CDR2 FQGNSA, per germline. This CDR3 comprises 14 residues. With V trimmed by 4 bases and J by 10 bases, 9 bases remained unmatched. CDR3 region: CASSYDRGRGEQFF. The CDR3 region has the DNA TGTGCCAGCAGCTATGACAGGGGCCGAGGGGAGCAGTTCTTC. Looking up the rest from reference TRBV7-2 and TRBJ2-1 gives the full variable domain: GAGVSQSPSNKVTEKGKDVELRCDPISGHTALYWYRQSLGQGLEFLIYFQGNSAPDKSGLPSDRFSAERTGGSVSTLTIQRTQQEDSAVYLCASSYDRGRGEQFFGPGTRLTVL.

This chain links TRBV11-2 with TRBJ1-2; D perhaps matches TRBD1 (5 bases). This CDR3 spans 13 amino acids. Per germline, CDR1 SGHAT and CDR2 FQNNGV. V was trimmed by 5 bases and J by 4 bases, leaving 11 bases between them. CDR3 DNA: TGTGCCAGCAGCCCCTCGGGGCCCTATGGCTACACCTTC. Its translation is CASSPSGPYGYTF.

This rearrangement joins TRBV11-3 to TRBJ2-5; D not certain. The CDR3 contains 14 residues. Trimming removed 2 bases from V and 0 bases from J, with 7 bases in between. Germline V lookup: CDR1 SGHNT, CDR2 YENEEA. The chain's CDR3 is CASSLWLHQETQYF. CDR3 bases: TGTGCCAGCAGCTTATGGCTGCACCAAGAGACCCAGTACTTC.

Ten or more counts support this clonotype. The chain carries TRBV5-1 and TRBJ1-1; no definite D call. The CDR3 covers 16 residues. The V end lost 4 bases, the J end lost 1 base, and 17 bases lay between the germline ends. Per the germline V gene, CDR1 is SGHRS and CDR2 is YFSETQ. The CDR3 DNA follows: TGCGCCAGCAGCCCTCCGAAAGTTGGTGGGAACACTGAAGCTTTCTTT. It is translated as CASSPPKVGGNTEAFF.